This T cell receptor (beta chain) was obtained from a study of blood T cells in healthy people across ages. Together with a sample-barcoded 5' primer, a J-beta primer mix was included in a second PCR lasting about 7 to 11 cycles. TCRdb reprocessed the 5' RACE reads via MiXCR and lists one record per CDR3 protein. The data contain fewer than 1,200,000 distinct CDR3 sequences, under 30% of them singletons. The CDR3 is made up of 16 amino acids. From germline, CDR1 is MNHNY and CDR2 SVGAGI (reference sequence). Trimming shortened V by 7 bases and J by 2 bases, and 19 bases separated the two germline ends. Separately, the same data were catalogued under a study of T cells of mothers and their children.

This receptor was taken from a girl aged 2-15 years in good health. The sample was blood. V is TRBV6-6 and J is TRBJ2-3; perhaps TRBD2 as D (6 bases). DNA for the CDR3: TGTGCCAGCACCATAGCACCGGGACTCACCACAGATACGCAGTATTTT. Translation gives CASTIAPGLTTDTQYF.